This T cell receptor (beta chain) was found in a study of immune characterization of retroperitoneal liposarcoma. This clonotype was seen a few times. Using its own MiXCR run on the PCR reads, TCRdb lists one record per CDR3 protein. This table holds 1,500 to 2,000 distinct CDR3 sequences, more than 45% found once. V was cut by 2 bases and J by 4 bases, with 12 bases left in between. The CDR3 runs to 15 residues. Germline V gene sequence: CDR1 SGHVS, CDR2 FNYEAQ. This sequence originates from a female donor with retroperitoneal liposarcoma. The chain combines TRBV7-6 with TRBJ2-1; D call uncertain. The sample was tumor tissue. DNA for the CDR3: TGTGCCAGCAGCTTAACACGGCTTCCATACAATGAGCAGTTCTTC. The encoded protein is CASSLTRLPYNEQFF.